The entry that follows covers one T cell receptor (beta chain) sequence. The antigen is not known. This specimen belongs to a study of cytomegalovirus exposure and HLA in healthy donors. PCR employed 60 Vbeta and 13 Jbeta primers. Clones were sequenced by immunoSEQ multiplex PCR, and TCRdb holds only the in-frame ones, with some missing. The table records 150,000 to 200,000 clones, roughly 81% of them present only once. Germline V gene lookup returns CDR1 SGHTA and CDR2 FQGNSA. This CDR3 comprises 13 residues. Between the trimmed V and J ends, which lost 4 bases and 5 bases, there was a span of 12 bases. Study-wide points: It is likely that the observed cluster of highly shared sequence variants was a sequencing artifact. In a later analysis, CMV-associated beta chains were mostly HLA-associated, it appeared. TCR beta chain V- and J-gene trimming was linked, in a later analysis, to a missense variant in DCLRE1C.

The chain employs TRBV7-2 and TRBJ2-7, with D perhaps TRBD1 (6 bases). Sequenced input: PBMCs. The receptor was isolated from a man between 18 and 29 years old in good health and CMV-seropositive. Here the CDR3 reads CASSSTGIHEQYF. Here the CDR3 DNA reads TGTGCCAGCAGCTCAACAGGGATCCACGAGCAGTACTTC.